A selection of T cell receptor beta chains follows, all from one sample in a study of graft-versus-host responses after intestinal transplantation. Using immunoSEQ multiplex PCR, the repertoire was profiled, and TCRdb retains in-frame clones only, with some absent. Of approximately 16,000 clones listed, 80% to 90% are singletons. This specimen consisted of PBMCs, obtained roughly 110 days after intestinal transplant. The receptor set was obtained from a human patient who received an intestinal transplant, so some T cells may come from the graft donor. CDR3s include the opening cysteine and the closing phenylalanine or tryptophan. Each record gives: clone size, V gene, J gene, D gene, CDR3 protein, CDR3 DNA. The D gene is left open where the match is weak. For some rows the clone size is stated as once, few or many, or as a class when expanded; others skip it.

abundance: NA
v_gene: TRBV29-1
j_gene: TRBJ2-3
d_gene: TRBD2
CDR3aa: CSVLGGRTDTQCF
CDR3nt: TGCAGCGTTCTCGGCGGGAGAACAGATACGCAGTGTTTT

abundance: few
v_gene: TRBV6-1
j_gene: TRBJ2-7
d_gene: NA
CDR3aa: CASSESIADLYEQYF
CDR3nt: TGTGCCAGCAGTGAATCGATAGCAGACCTCTACGAGCAGTACTTC

abundance: NA
v_gene: TRBV14
j_gene: TRBJ1-5
d_gene: NA
CDR3aa: CASSQGRFQPQHF
CDR3nt: TGTGCCAGCAGCCAAGGGAGGTTTCAGCCCCAGCATTTT

abundance: NA
v_gene: TRBV4-3
j_gene: TRBJ2-2
d_gene: TRBD1
CDR3aa: CASSQGTGRTGELFF
CDR3nt: TGCGCCAGCAGCCAAGGGACAGGTCGAACCGGGGAGCTGTTTTTT

abundance: NA
v_gene: TRBV5-6
j_gene: TRBJ1-1
d_gene: TRBD1
CDR3aa: CASSLGQGITEAFF
CDR3nt: TGTGCCAGCAGCTTGGGACAGGGGATCACTGAAGCTTTCTTT

abundance: NA
v_gene: TRBV6-1
j_gene: TRBJ1-1
d_gene: NA
CDR3aa: CASSLERAFF
CDR3nt: TGTGCCAGCAGTTTGGAGAGAGCTTTCTTT

abundance: NA
v_gene: TRBV20-1
j_gene: TRBJ2-5
d_gene: NA
CDR3aa: CSAKHQETQYF
CDR3nt: TGCAGTGCTAAACACCAAGAGACCCAGTACTTC

abundance: NA
v_gene: TRBV6-6
j_gene: TRBJ1-1
d_gene: NA
CDR3aa: CASSHQGWTEAFF
CDR3nt: TGTGCCAGCAGTCACCAGGGTTGGACTGAAGCTTTCTTT

abundance: few
v_gene: TRBV4-2
j_gene: TRBJ1-6
d_gene: TRBD1
CDR3aa: CASSGRRQGASSYNSPLHF
CDR3nt: TGTGCCAGCAGCGGCCGCCGACAGGGGGCGAGCTCCTATAATTCACCCCTCCACTTT

abundance: NA
v_gene: TRBV30
j_gene: TRBJ2-7
d_gene: NA
CDR3aa: CAWSGPYEQYF
CDR3nt: TGTGCCTGGAGTGGACCCTACGAGCAGTACTTC

abundance: NA
v_gene: TRBV7-2
j_gene: TRBJ2-4
d_gene: TRBD2
CDR3aa: CASSLEPSGMGIQYF
CDR3nt: TGTGCCAGCAGCTTAGAACCTAGCGGGATGGGCATTCAGTACTTC

abundance: NA
v_gene: TRBV7-8
j_gene: TRBJ2-1
d_gene: TRBD2
CDR3aa: CASSLELAGLVYNEQFF
CDR3nt: TGTGCCAGCAGCTTAGAGCTAGCGGGATTGGTCTACAATGAGCAGTTCTTC

abundance: NA
v_gene: TRBV27
j_gene: TRBJ2-2
d_gene: NA
CDR3aa: CASSEVALGDVDTGELFF
CDR3nt: TGTGCCAGCAGTGAGGTGGCTTTAGGAGACGTCGACACCGGGGAGCTGTTTTTT

abundance: NA
v_gene: TRBV29-1
j_gene: TRBJ2-1
d_gene: NA
CDR3aa: CSVERFPSSYNEQFF
CDR3nt: TGCAGCGTTGAACGCTTCCCGAGCTCCTACAATGAGCAGTTCTTC

abundance: NA
v_gene: TRBV28
j_gene: TRBJ1-2
d_gene: NA
CDR3aa: CASSYGFYGYTF
CDR3nt: TGTGCCAGCAGTTACGGGTTCTATGGCTACACCTTC

abundance: NA
v_gene: TRBV11-2
j_gene: TRBJ2-7
d_gene: NA
CDR3aa: CASIGSMGSNYEQYF
CDR3nt: TGTGCCAGCATTGGATCGATGGGGAGTAACTACGAGCAGTACTTC

abundance: NA
v_gene: TRBV19
j_gene: TRBJ1-5
d_gene: NA
CDR3aa: CASSRVSVSNQPQHF
CDR3nt: TGTGCCAGTTCTCGAGTCAGCGTTAGCAATCAGCCCCAGCATTTT

abundance: once
v_gene: TRBV10-3
j_gene: TRBJ2-7
d_gene: NA
CDR3aa: CAISESGYEQYF
CDR3nt: TGTGCCATCAGTGAGTCAGGGTACGAGCAGTACTTC

abundance: NA
v_gene: TRBV6-6
j_gene: TRBJ2-1
d_gene: TRBD2
CDR3aa: CASSYATSGYNEQFF
CDR3nt: TGTGCCAGCAGTTACGCGACTAGCGGCTACAATGAGCAGTTCTTC

abundance: NA
v_gene: TRBV7-9
j_gene: TRBJ2-7
d_gene: TRBD1
CDR3aa: CASSSGAGTGGLSSYEQYF
CDR3nt: TGTGCCAGCAGCTCGGGGGCCGGGACAGGGGGCCTTAGCTCCTACGAGCAGTACTTC

abundance: NA
v_gene: TRBV7-6
j_gene: TRBJ1-3
d_gene: NA
CDR3aa: CASSLTGVRGTSSGNTIYF
CDR3nt: TGTGCCAGCAGCTTAACGGGGGTGCGGGGGACCTCCTCTGGAAACACCATATATTTT

abundance: NA
v_gene: TRBV6-1
j_gene: TRBJ2-7
d_gene: NA
CDR3aa: CASSESGGDYEQYF
CDR3nt: TGTGCCAGCAGTGAAAGCGGAGGGGATTACGAGCAGTACTTC

abundance: once
v_gene: TRBV29-1
j_gene: TRBJ2-7
d_gene: TRBD2
CDR3aa: CSVEDSGSSYEQYF
CDR3nt: TGCAGCGTTGAAGATAGCGGGAGCTCCTACGAGCAGTACTTC

abundance: NA
v_gene: TRBV6-5
j_gene: TRBJ2-5
d_gene: TRBD1
CDR3aa: CASSQTGYLQETQYF
CDR3nt: TGTGCCAGCAGCCAGACAGGGTACCTCCAAGAGACCCAGTACTTC

abundance: NA
v_gene: TRBV15
j_gene: TRBJ2-1
d_gene: NA
CDR3aa: CATSTLDYGWYGEQFF
CDR3nt: TGTGCCACCAGCACTTTGGACTATGGGTGGTACGGTGAGCAGTTCTTC

abundance: NA
v_gene: TRBV21-1
j_gene: TRBJ1-4
d_gene: NA
CDR3aa: CASSNTGIPDSGQRFGKLFF
CDR3nt: TGTGCCAGCAGCAATACAGGGATCCCGGATTCGGGACAGCGTTTTGGAAAACTGTTTTTT

abundance: NA
v_gene: TRBV18
j_gene: TRBJ2-5
d_gene: NA
CDR3aa: CASSPGETQYF
CDR3nt: TGTGCCAGCTCACCTGGGGAGACCCAGTACTTC

abundance: NA
v_gene: TRBV7-3
j_gene: TRBJ1-2
d_gene: TRBD1
CDR3aa: CASSLPQGAYGYTF
CDR3nt: TGTGCCAGCAGCCTCCCACAGGGGGCCTATGGCTACACCTTC

abundance: NA
v_gene: TRBV27
j_gene: TRBJ2-2
d_gene: TRBD2
CDR3aa: CASSPPGLAGSGELFF
CDR3nt: TGTGCCAGCAGCCCCCCGGGACTAGCGGGATCCGGGGAGCTGTTTTTT

abundance: NA
v_gene: TRBV30
j_gene: TRBJ2-3
d_gene: TRBD2
CDR3aa: CAWSDPSGVAGVTDTQYF
CDR3nt: TGTGCCTGGAGTGACCCCAGTGGGGTAGCGGGAGTCACAGATACGCAGTATTTT

abundance: NA
v_gene: TRBV7-6
j_gene: TRBJ2-2
d_gene: NA
CDR3aa: CASSLSELDLTFF
CDR3nt: TGTGCCAGCAGCTTATCCGAACTAGATCTAACGTTTTTT

abundance: NA
v_gene: TRBV6-1
j_gene: TRBJ1-1
d_gene: NA
CDR3aa: CASSEKRGTEAFF
CDR3nt: TGTGCCAGCAGTGAAAAGAGGGGCACTGAAGCTTTCTTT

abundance: NA
v_gene: TRBV4-3
j_gene: TRBJ2-7
d_gene: NA
CDR3aa: CASSQDLGRDYEQYF
CDR3nt: TGCGCCAGCAGCCAAGATTTAGGCAGGGACTACGAGCAGTACTTC

abundance: NA
v_gene: TRBV7-8
j_gene: TRBJ2-7
d_gene: TRBD1
CDR3aa: CASSLMGQGSYEQYF
CDR3nt: TGTGCCAGCAGCTTAATGGGACAGGGGTCCTACGAGCAGTACTTC

abundance: NA
v_gene: TRBV10-3
j_gene: TRBJ1-6
d_gene: TRBD1
CDR3aa: CAISPGQGLSLHF
CDR3nt: TGTGCCATCAGTCCGGGACAGGGCCTGTCCCTCCACTTT

abundance: NA
v_gene: TRBV4-1
j_gene: TRBJ2-7
d_gene: NA
CDR3aa: CASSQDGGYEQYF
CDR3nt: TGCGCCAGCAGCCAAGATGGGGGCTACGAGCAGTACTTC

abundance: NA
v_gene: TRBV4-2
j_gene: TRBJ1-2
d_gene: TRBD1
CDR3aa: CASSQDRQGLYGYTF
CDR3nt: TGTGCCAGCAGCCAAGATCGACAGGGCCTCTATGGCTACACCTTC

abundance: NA
v_gene: TRBV4-1
j_gene: TRBJ1-2
d_gene: NA
CDR3aa: CASSIRPRIGTTGYTF
CDR3nt: TGCGCCAGCAGCATACGACCGCGGATCGGTACGACAGGCTACACCTTC

abundance: NA
v_gene: TRBV6-5
j_gene: TRBJ1-1
d_gene: TRBD1
CDR3aa: CASSGTGSTGEAFF
CDR3nt: TGTGCCAGCAGTGGGACAGGCTCCACGGGTGAAGCTTTCTTT

abundance: NA
v_gene: TRBV4-2
j_gene: TRBJ1-1
d_gene: NA
CDR3aa: CASSQGVRAEAFF
CDR3nt: TGTGCCAGCAGCCAAGGGGTCAGGGCTGAAGCTTTCTTT

abundance: NA
v_gene: TRBV27
j_gene: TRBJ2-1
d_gene: NA
CDR3aa: CASSLSESSLYYNEQFF
CDR3nt: TGTGCCAGCAGTTTATCGGAGAGTTCCCTCTACTACAATGAGCAGTTCTTC

abundance: once
v_gene: TRBV7-9
j_gene: TRBJ2-5
d_gene: NA
CDR3aa: CASSLGLEETQYF
CDR3nt: TGTGCCAGCAGCTTAGGACTAGAAGAGACCCAGTACTTC

abundance: NA
v_gene: TRBV9
j_gene: TRBJ2-2
d_gene: NA
CDR3aa: CASSVTNIPDWGLTGELFF
CDR3nt: TGTGCCAGCAGCGTAACCAATATACCGGACTGGGGACTTACCGGGGAGCTGTTTTTT

abundance: NA
v_gene: TRBV15
j_gene: TRBJ2-7
d_gene: NA
CDR3aa: CATSRAWTYEQYF
CDR3nt: TGTGCCACCAGCAGAGCTTGGACCTACGAGCAGTACTTC

abundance: NA
v_gene: TRBV19
j_gene: TRBJ1-5
d_gene: NA
CDR3aa: CASNQGNQPQHF
CDR3nt: TGTGCCAGTAACCAGGGCAATCAGCCCCAGCATTTT

abundance: NA
v_gene: TRBV30
j_gene: TRBJ2-3
d_gene: TRBD2
CDR3aa: CAWTSGRAKKTDTQYF
CDR3nt: TGTGCCTGGACTAGCGGGAGGGCCAAAAAAACAGATACGCAGTATTTT

abundance: NA
v_gene: TRBV18
j_gene: TRBJ2-7
d_gene: NA
CDR3aa: CASSPSTGFVWYF
CDR3nt: TGTGCCAGCTCACCCTCGACAGGATTTGTATGGTACTTC